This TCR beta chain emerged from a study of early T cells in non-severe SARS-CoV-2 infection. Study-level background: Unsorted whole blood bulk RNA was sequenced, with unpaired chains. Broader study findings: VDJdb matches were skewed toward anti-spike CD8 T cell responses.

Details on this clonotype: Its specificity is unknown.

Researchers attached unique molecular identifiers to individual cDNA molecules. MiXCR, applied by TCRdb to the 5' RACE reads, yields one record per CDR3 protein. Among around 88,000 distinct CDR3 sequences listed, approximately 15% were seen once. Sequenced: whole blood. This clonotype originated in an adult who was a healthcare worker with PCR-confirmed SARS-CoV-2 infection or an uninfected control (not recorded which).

Here the CDR3 DNA reads TGTGCCAGCAGCGGACAGGGGTCTGGGGCCAACGTCCTGACTTTC. The encoded protein is CASSGQGSGANVLTF. This chain connects TRBV5-5 to TRBJ2-6; 9 positions agree with TRBD1. Germline-derived CDR1 and CDR2 are SGHKS and YYEKEE (reference sequence). The CDR3 length is 15 residues. V lost 4 bases to trimming and J lost 1 base; unmatched junction nucleotides: 0.